Listed below are T cell receptor beta chains from one sample, sequenced in a study of CD8 T cells in Susac syndrome. TCRdb re-called the immunoSEQ multiplex PCR reads with MiXCR, one entry per CDR3 protein. The table shows 200,000 to 300,000 distinct CDR3 sequences, with 90% to 96% occurring only once. The specimen was CD4+ T cells from PBMCs. Receptors originate from a human donor with Susac syndrome. The CDR3 runs from the conserved cysteine through the conserved F or W. D genes are given only for firm matches. A row's size may be missing; if present it is once, few, many or a size class.

j_call clone_size d_call v_call cdr3_nt cdr3_aa
TRBJ1-4 . . TRBV29-1 TGCAGCGTTGCCTGGGTTCCAACTAATGAAAAACTGTTTTTT CSVAWVPTNEKLFF
TRBJ2-4 . . TRBV15 TGTGCCACCAGCAGAGGGGTAAAGGCCGGAAAAAACATTCAGTACTTC CATSRGVKAGKNIQYF
TRBJ2-1 . TRBD2 TRBV11-1 TGTGCCAGCAGCTCCGGGACTAGCGGTTACAATGAGCAGTTCTTC CASSSGTSGYNEQFF
TRBJ1-1 . . TRBV30 TGTGCCTGGAGTTCCCGGACTGAAGCTTTCTTT CAWSSRTEAFF
TRBJ1-2 . . TRBV19 TGTGCCAGTAGTATTCTGGGCCATACTAACTATGGCTACACCTTC CASSILGHTNYGYTF
TRBJ2-3 . TRBD2 TRBV20-1 TGCAGACCTGTGGGGGGGGAACCAGATACGCAGTATTTT CRPVGGEPDTQYF
TRBJ1-1 once TRBD1 TRBV30 TGTGCCTGGACCCGGGACAGGAACACTGAAGCTTTCTTT CAWTRDRNTEAFF
TRBJ1-1 . . TRBV12-3/TRBV12-4 TGTGCCAGCAGTTTAGGGGCAGGAAACACTGAAGCTTTCTTT CASSLGAGNTEAFF
TRBJ2-1 . . TRBV4-2 TGTGCCAGCAGCTATAACAGCGTGGGAGAGCAGTTCTTC CASSYNSVGEQFF
TRBJ2-1 . TRBD2 TRBV30 TGTGCCTGGAGTGTTAGCGGGGCCTACAATGAGCAGTTCTTC CAWSVSGAYNEQFF
TRBJ2-3 . . TRBV12-3/TRBV12-4 TGTGCCAGCACCCCTTATACGGGGACAGATACGCAGTATTTT CASTPYTGTDTQYF
TRBJ1-5 once . TRBV5-1 TGCGCCAGCAGCCCCCTGGCCGGGGGCAATCAGCCCCAGCATTTT CASSPLAGGNQPQHF
TRBJ2-7 . . TRBV7-6 TGTGCCAGCACACAAAATAGCGATTCCTACGAGCAGTACTTC CASTQNSDSYEQYF
TRBJ1-1 . . TRBV20-1 TGCAGTGCTAGAGATGGGGGGGATACTGAAGCTTTCTTT CSARDGGDTEAFF
TRBJ1-1 . . TRBV2 TGTGCCAGCAACGGGAACACTGAAGCTTTCTTT CASNGNTEAFF
TRBJ2-2 . . TRBV24-1 TGTGCCACCAGTGCAGATGGTGGGCCGGGGGAGCTGTTTTTT CATSADGGPGELFF
TRBJ2-3 . TRBD2 TRBV20-1 TGCAGTGCTGGGACTAGCGGGAGCACAGATACGCAGTATTTT CSAGTSGSTDTQYF
TRBJ2-5 . . TRBV5-1 TGCGCCAGCAGCTTAATTGGACCCCCGGAGACCCAGTACTTC CASSLIGPPETQYF
TRBJ2-5 . . TRBV13 TGTGCCAGCAGCTTGGCCGGGACGGGCGGCGTGGGAGCAGAGACCCAGTACTTC CASSLAGTGGVGAETQYF
TRBJ2-5 . TRBD2 TRBV12-3/TRBV12-4 TGTGCCAGCAGTTCTGTAGCGGGAGTGTCCAAGACCCAGTACTTC CASSSVAGVSKTQYF
TRBJ2-7 . TRBD2 TRBV12-3/TRBV12-4 TGTGCCAGCAGCCCCGGGAGGTCAGGCTCCTACGAGCAGTACTTC CASSPGRSGSYEQYF
TRBJ2-1 . TRBD1 TRBV20-1 TGCAGTGCTAGACGGGACAGGGTAAATGAGCAGTTCTTC CSARRDRVNEQFF
TRBJ1-5 . . TRBV3-1 TGTGCCAGCAGCCAAGAATCGGGTGGACCAGATCAGCCCCAGCATTTT CASSQESGGPDQPQHF
TRBJ2-1 once . TRBV30 TGTGCCTGGAGGGATAGATACCGGGACAATGAGCAGTTCTTC CAWRDRYRDNEQFF
TRBJ2-6 . . TRBV10-3 TGTGCCATCAGTGAGTCGCGGTCTGGGACTGGGGCCAACGTCCTGACTTTC CAISESRSGTGANVLTF
TRBJ2-1 . . TRBV29-1 TGCAGCGTTGAAGCAGACCCAACAGGGCATGTGCAGTTCTTC CSVEADPTGHVQFF
TRBJ2-7 . . TRBV7-2 TGTGCCAGCAGCTTTCAATGGGGGGTCGCCTACGAGCAGTACTTC CASSFQWGVAYEQYF